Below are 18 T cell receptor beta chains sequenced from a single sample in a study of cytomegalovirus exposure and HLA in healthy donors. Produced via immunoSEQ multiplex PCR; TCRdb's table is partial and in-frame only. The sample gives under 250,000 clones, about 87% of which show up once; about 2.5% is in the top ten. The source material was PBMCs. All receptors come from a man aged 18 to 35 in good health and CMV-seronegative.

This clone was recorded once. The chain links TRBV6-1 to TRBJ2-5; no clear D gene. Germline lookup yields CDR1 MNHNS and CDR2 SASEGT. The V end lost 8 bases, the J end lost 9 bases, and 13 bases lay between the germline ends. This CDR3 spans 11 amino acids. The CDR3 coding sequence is TGTGCCAGCTTCGGTCTAGGCGCCCAGTACTTC. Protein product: CASFGLGAQYF.

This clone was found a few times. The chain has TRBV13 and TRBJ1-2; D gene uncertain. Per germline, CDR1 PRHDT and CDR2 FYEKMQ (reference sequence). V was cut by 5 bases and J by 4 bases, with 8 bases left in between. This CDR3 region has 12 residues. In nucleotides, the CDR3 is TGTGCCAGCAGCCAGTCGATCTATGGCTACACCTTC. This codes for CASSQSIYGYTF.

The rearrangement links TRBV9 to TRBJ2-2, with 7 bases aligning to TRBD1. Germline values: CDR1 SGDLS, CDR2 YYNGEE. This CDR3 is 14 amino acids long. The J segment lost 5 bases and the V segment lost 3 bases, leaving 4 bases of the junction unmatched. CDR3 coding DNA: TGTGCCAGCAGCGGACAGGGCGGGACCGGGGAGCTGTTTTTT. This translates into CASSGQGGTGELFF.

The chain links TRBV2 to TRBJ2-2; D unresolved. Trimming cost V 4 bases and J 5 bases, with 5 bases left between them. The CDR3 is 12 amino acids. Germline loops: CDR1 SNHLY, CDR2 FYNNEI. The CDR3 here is CASSVRTGELFF. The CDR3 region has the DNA TGTGCCAGCAGTGTACGGACCGGGGAGCTGTTTTTT. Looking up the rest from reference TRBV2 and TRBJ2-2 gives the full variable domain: EPEVTQTPSHQVTQMGQEVILRCVPISNHLYFYWYRQILGQKVEFLVSFYNNEISEKSEIFDDQFSVERPDGSNFTLKIRSTKLEDSAMYFCASSVRTGELFFGEGSRLTVL.

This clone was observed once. CDR3 protein: CASSQMARDTFTGELFF. CDR3 nucleotide sequence: TGTGCCAGCAGCCAAATGGCCCGGGACACCTTCACCGGGGAGCTGTTTTTT. The chain recombines TRBV7-9 with TRBJ2-2, with a weak D call TRBD1 (6 bases). The germline V gene has CDR1 SEHNR and CDR2 FQNEAQ (reference sequence). Trimming stripped 5 bases from V and 4 bases from J, with 20 bases between. The CDR3 spans 17 residues.

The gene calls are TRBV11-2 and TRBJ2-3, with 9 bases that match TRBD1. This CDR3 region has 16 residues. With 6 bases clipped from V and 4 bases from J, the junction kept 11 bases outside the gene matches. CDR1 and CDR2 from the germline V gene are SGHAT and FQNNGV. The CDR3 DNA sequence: TGTGCCAGCAGTTCCCGTTGGACAGGGGTTGCAGATACGCAGTATTTT. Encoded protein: CASSSRWTGVADTQYF.

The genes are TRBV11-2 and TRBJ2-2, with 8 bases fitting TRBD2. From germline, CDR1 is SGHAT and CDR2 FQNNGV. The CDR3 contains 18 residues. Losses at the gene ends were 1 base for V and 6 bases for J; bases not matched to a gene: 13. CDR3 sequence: CASSLVLPGLVGSGELFF. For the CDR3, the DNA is TGTGCCAGCAGCTTAGTGCTTCCGGGACTAGTTGGCTCCGGGGAGCTGTTTTTT. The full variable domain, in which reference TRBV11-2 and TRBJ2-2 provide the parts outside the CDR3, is EAGVAQSPRYKIIEKRQSVAFWCNPISGHATLYWYQQILGQGPKLLIQFQNNGVVDDSQLPKDRFSAERLKGVDSTLKIQPAKLEDSAVYLCASSLVLPGLVGSGELFFGEGSRLTVL.

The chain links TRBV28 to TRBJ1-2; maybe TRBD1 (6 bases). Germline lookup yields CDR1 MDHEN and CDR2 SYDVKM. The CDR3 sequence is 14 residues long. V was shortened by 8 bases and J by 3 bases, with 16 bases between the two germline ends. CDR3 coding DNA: TGTGCCAGCGCCTCGGGGACACCGTACTATGGCTACACCTTC. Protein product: CASASGTPYYGYTF.

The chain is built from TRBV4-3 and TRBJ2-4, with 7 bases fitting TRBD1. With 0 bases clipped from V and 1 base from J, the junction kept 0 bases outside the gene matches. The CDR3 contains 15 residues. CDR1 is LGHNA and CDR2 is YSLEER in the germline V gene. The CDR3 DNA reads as TGCGCCAGCAGCCAAGAGGGACAGGCCAAAAACATTCAGTACTTC. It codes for CASSQEGQAKNIQYF.

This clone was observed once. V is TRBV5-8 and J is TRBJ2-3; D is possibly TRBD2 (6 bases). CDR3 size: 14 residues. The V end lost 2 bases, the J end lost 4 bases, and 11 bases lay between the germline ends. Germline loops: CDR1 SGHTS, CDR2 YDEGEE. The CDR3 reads CASSFPGVADTQYF. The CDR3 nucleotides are TGTGCCAGCAGCTTCCCGGGAGTGGCAGATACGCAGTATTTT.

The CDR3 reads CASRNAGSSYEQYF. The CDR3 nucleotides are TGTGCCAGCAGAAACGCCGGGAGCTCCTACGAGCAGTACTTC. The rearrangement uses TRBV28 and TRBJ2-7, with a weak D call TRBD2 (6 bases). The V end lost 6 bases, the J end lost 0 bases, and 12 bases lay between the germline ends. The CDR3 has 14 amino acids. The germline gives CDR1 MDHEN, CDR2 SYDVKM.

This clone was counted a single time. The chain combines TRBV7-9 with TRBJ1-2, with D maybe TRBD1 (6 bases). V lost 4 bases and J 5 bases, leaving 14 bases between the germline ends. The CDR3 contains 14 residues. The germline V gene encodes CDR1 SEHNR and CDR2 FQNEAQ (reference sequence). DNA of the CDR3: TGTGCCAGCAGCTACCTGGACAGTTATTATGGCTACACCTTC. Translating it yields CASSYLDSYYGYTF.

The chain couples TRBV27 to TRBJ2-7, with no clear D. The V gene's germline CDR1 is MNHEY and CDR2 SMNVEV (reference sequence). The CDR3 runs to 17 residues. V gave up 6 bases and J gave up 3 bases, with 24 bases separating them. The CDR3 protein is CASSRGVGETVNYEQYF. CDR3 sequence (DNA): TGTGCCAGCAGCCGCGGCGTTGGTGAGACGGTAAACTACGAGCAGTACTTC.

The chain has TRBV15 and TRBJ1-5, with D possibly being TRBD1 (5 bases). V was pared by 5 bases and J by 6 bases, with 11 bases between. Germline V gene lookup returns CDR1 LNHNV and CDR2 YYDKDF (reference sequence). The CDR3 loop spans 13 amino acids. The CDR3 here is CATSDDRGQPQHF. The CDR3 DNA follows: TGTGCCACCAGCGATGACAGAGGTCAGCCCCAGCATTTT.

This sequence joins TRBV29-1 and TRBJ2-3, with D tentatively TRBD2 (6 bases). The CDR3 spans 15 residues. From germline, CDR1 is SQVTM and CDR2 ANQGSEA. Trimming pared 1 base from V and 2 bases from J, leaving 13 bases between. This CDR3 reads CSVEGVRGITDTQYF. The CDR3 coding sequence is TGCAGCGTTGAAGGTGTTCGGGGGATCACAGATACGCAGTATTTT.

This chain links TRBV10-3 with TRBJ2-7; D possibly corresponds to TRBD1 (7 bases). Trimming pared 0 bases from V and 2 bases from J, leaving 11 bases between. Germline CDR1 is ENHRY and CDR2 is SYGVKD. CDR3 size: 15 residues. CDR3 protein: CAISESRGVAYEQYF. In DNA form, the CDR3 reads TGTGCCATCAGTGAGTCCAGGGGGGTCGCCTACGAGCAGTACTTC.

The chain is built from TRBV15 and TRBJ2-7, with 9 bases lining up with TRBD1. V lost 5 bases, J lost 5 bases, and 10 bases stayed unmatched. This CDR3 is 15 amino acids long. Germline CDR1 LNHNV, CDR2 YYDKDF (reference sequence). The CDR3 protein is CATSARTGEAHEQYF. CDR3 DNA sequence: TGTGCCACCAGCGCCCGGACAGGGGAAGCCCACGAGCAGTACTTC.

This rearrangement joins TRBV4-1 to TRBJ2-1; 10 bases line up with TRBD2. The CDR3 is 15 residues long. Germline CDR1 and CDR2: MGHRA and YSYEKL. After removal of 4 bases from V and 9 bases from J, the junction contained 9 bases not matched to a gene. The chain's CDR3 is CASSRTPGLASEQFF. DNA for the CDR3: TGCGCCAGCAGCCGGACCCCGGGACTAGCGTCTGAGCAGTTCTTC.